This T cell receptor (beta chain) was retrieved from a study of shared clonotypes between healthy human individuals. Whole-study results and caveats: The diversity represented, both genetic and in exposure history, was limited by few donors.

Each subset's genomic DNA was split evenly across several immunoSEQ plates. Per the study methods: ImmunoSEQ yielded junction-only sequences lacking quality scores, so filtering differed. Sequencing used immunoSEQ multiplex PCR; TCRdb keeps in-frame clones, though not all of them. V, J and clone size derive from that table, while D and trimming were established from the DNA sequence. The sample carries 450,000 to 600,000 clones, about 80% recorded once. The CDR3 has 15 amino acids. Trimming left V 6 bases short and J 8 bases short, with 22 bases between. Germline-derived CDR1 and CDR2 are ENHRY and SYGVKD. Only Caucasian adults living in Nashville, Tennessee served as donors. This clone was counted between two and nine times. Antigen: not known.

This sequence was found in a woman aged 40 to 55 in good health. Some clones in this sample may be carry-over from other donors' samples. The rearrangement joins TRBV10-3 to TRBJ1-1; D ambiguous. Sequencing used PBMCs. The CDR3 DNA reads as TGTGCCATCAGAGATTACCGCGGCCGAGGCCCGGAAGCTTTCTTT. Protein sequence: CAIRDYRGRGPEAFF.